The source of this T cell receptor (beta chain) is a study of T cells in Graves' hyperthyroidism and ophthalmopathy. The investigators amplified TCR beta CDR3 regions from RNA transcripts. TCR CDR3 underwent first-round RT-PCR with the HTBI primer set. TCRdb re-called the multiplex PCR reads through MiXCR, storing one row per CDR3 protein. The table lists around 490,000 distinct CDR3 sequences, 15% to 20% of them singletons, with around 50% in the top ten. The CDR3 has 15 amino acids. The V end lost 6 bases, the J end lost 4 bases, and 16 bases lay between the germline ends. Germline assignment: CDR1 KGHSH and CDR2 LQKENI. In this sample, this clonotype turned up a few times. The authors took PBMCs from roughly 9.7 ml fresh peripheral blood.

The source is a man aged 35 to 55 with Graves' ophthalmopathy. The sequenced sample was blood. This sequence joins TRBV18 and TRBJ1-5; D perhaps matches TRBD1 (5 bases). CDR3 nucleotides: TGTGCCAGCTCCCCCTCCCGGGGCGAGAATCAGCCCCAGCATTTT. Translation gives CASSPSRGENQPQHF.